Sequencing of this TCR beta chain was carried out in a study of CXCR3-negative and CXCR3-positive naive CD8 T cells. Germline lookup yields CDR1 SQVTM and CDR2 ANQGSEA. The CDR3 totals 12 residues. With respect to this clonotype: Its antigen is still unknown.

The TRB cDNA libraries were prepared by 5' RACE with UMI labels. TCRdb re-called the 5' RACE reads; one entry per CDR3 protein, DNA not given. The sample includes 150,000 or so distinct CDR3 sequences. Notes on the study in general: Within a donor, both naive subsets shared TRBV-TRBJ usage, unlike memory cells. CXCR3-expressing naive cells carried TRB CDR3s more hydrophobic than those of CXCR3-negative naive cells. Fresh PBMCs were used in most assays, and CXCR3 expression partially decreased after cryopreservation.

Among CD8+ T cells, naive ones were CD45RO-CCR7+CD27+CD95-. The clonotype was recovered from a human donor in good health. Some clones in this sample may be carry-over from other donors' samples. The sample taken for sequencing was naive CXCR3+ CD8+ T cells from blood. As for subset: CD45RO-CCR7+CD27+CD95- naive CD8+ T cells expressing CXCR3 (TNR3+). J is TRBJ2-7 and V is TRBV29-1. CDR3 residues: CSVLDGSYEQYF.